This paragraph covers one T cell receptor (beta chain) sequence. There are many counts of this clonotype. Its antigen is still unknown. Base qualities are not provided; no much larger clone lies one nucleotide away. These data originate in a study of early T cells in non-severe SARS-CoV-2 infection (dated by TCRdb to the early 2020s). Context from the whole study: Because TCR sequencing was done on bulk RNA from unsorted whole blood, the alpha and beta chains could not be paired.

General study outcomes and caveats: VDJdb matching was skewed toward anti-spike CD8 responses and likely underestimated virus-specific expansions by missing private and CD4 specificities.

The study was a case-control design nested within a healthcare worker cohort in London, UK, with weekly nasopharyngeal swab PCR tests and blood sampling. Healthcare workers were recruited during the week of the UK lockdown, between 23 and 31 March 2020, and followed weekly for up to roughly 15 weeks. The library was prepared using 5' RACE. Instrument on record: NextSeq 500. The TCR library protocol attached unique molecular identifiers to individual cDNA molecules to correct for sequencing error and PCR bias. TCR alpha and beta chains were both sequenced, and the abundances of alpha and beta sequences in each sample were closely correlated with each other. The study's processing was this. Decombinator V4 was used to perform V gene, J gene and CDR3 annotation of TCR sequences. Expanded TCRs were defined as changing significantly between any two time points under a Poisson model with p below 0.0001. TCR abundances were normalised to the total number of TCRs sequenced per sample and were expressed as counts per million. TRAV1-2 paired with TRAJ12, TRAJ20 or TRAJ33 defined MAIT TCRs, while TRAV10 paired with TRAJ18 defined iNKT TCRs. VDJdb, accessed 1 November 2021, was searched for CMV, EBV and SARS-CoV-2 annotated TCRs, with TCRs annotated for multiple antigens excluded. TCRdb reprocessed the public reads (quality trimming at Q25 with fastp, clone calling with MiXCR) and kept in-frame beta chains. Rows are unified per CDR3 protein, each entry keeping the most common DNA and genes. TCRdb assigned the V and J calls; the authors' analysis was not used. This sample gives about 41,000 distinct CDR3 sequences in total; about 11% of them show up just once. The ten most abundant clones make up around 9.8% of the sample.

At the junction V is shortened by 8 bases and J by 5 bases; bases outside the gene matches: 14. As encoded in the germline V gene, CDR1 is MNHEY while CDR2 is SVGAGI. The CDR3 starts with the cysteine, ends with the phenylalanine, and has 15 residues. Only CDR3 DNA is held: 45 bases, read in frame from base 1. Specimen: whole blood. The sequence was collected from an adult who was a healthcare worker with PCR-confirmed SARS-CoV-2 infection or an uninfected control (not recorded which). The sequence links TRBV6-5 to TRBJ1-2; the central 7 bases match TRBD1. The CDR3: CASGSEGAAPYGYTF. The sequenced DNA is TGTGCCAGCGGATCTGAGGGGGCCGCCCCTTATGGCTACACCTTC.